These 16 T cell receptor beta chains came from one sample sequenced in a study of immune evolution from preneoplasia to lung adenocarcinoma (dated by TCRdb to 2020 to 2023). The library was prepared using the immunoSEQ multiplex PCR assay. Entries here come from immuneACCESS through TCRdb and include only in-frame sequences with V and J called. Some clones fail to appear in such tables; in the studies checked, an unresolved V gene covers under half of the shortfall, and the cause of the remainder is unknown. Here the sample has roughly 28,000 clones; around 70% occur a single time. Roughly 5.7% of the sample rests with the top ten. The material sequenced was FFPE invasive lung adenocarcinoma tissue. The cell subset or site label corresponds to: frankly invasive lung adenocarcinoma (ADC). Source of these receptors: a person aged 55 to 75 with invasive lung adenocarcinoma. Some clones in this sample may be carry-over from other donors' samples.

V usage is TRBV7-8 and J usage is TRBJ2-3; tentatively, D is TRBD1 (7 bases). The V end was cut by 9 bases, the J end by 6 bases, with 22 bases between. Germline CDR1 is SGHVS and CDR2 is FQNEAQ. The CDR3 runs to 15 residues. The CDR3 loop reads CASTPVGRGRDTQYF. The CDR3 region has the DNA TGTGCCAGTACACCAGTGGGCAGGGGGAGGGATACGCAGTATTTT. Full variable domain (outside the CDR3, taken from reference TRBV7-8 and TRBJ2-3): GAGVSQSPRYKVAKRGQDVALRCDPISGHVSLFWYQQALGQGPEFLTYFQNEAQLDKSGLPSDRFFAERPEGSVSTLKIQRTQQEDSAVYLCASTPVGRGRDTQYFGPGTRLTVL.

The genes are TRBV7-2 and TRBJ1-4; D gene unclear. V gave up 5 bases and J gave up 8 bases, with 12 bases separating them. Per the germline V gene, CDR1 is SGHTA and CDR2 is FQGNSA. The CDR3 contains 13 residues. CDR3 region: CASSVRTGEKLFF. The CDR3 DNA reads TGTGCCAGCAGCGTCAGGACGGGCGAAAAACTGTTTTTT.

V usage is TRBV7-6 and J usage is TRBJ2-1, with D perhaps TRBD2 (6 bases). CDR3 length equals 14 residues. Germline CDR1 reads SGHVS; CDR2 reads FNYEAQ. The V end lost 3 bases, the J end lost 0 bases, and 6 bases lay between the germline ends. The CDR3 region has the DNA TGTGCCAGCAGCTTCGGGAGCTCCTACAATGAGCAGTTCTTC. Its translation: CASSFGSSYNEQFF.

The rearrangement links TRBV18 to TRBJ2-1; 7 bases fit TRBD1. The CDR3 length is 15 residues. Germline V lookup: CDR1 KGHSH, CDR2 LQKENI. The V gene end was trimmed by 6 bases and the J gene end by 7 bases; junction bases not matched to a gene: 12. CDR3 nucleotides: TGTGCCAGCTCCCTGGGACAGACTGACTGTAATGAGCAGTTCTTC. Translated: CASSLGQTDCNEQFF. Based on the CDR3 plus reference TRBV18 and TRBJ2-1, the full variable domain is NAGVMQNPRHLVRRRGQEARLRCSPMKGHSHVYWYRQLPEEGLKFMVYLQKENIIDESGMPKERFSAEFPKEGPSILRIQQVVRGDSAAYFCASSLGQTDCNEQFFGPGTRLTVL.

The V call is TRBV5-6, the J call TRBJ1-2; D may be TRBD1 (6 bases). V lost 5 bases and J 4 bases, leaving 9 bases between the germline ends. CDR3 length: 12 amino acids. Looked up from germline, CDR1 is SGHDT and CDR2 is YYEEEE. The CDR3 is CASSRDIYGYTF. CDR3 in DNA: TGTGCCAGCAGTAGGGACATCTATGGCTACACCTTC. Full variable domain (outside the CDR3, taken from reference TRBV5-6 and TRBJ1-2): DAGVTQSPTHLIKTRGQQVTLRCSPKSGHDTVSWYQQALGQGPQFIFQYYEEEERQRGNFPDRFSGHQFPNYSSELNVNALLLGDSALYLCASSRDIYGYTFGSGTRLTVV.

This clone was seen a handful of times. V usage is TRBV12-5 and J usage is TRBJ2-3; 10 nucleotides match TRBD2. The V and J ends lost 6 bases and 5 bases, in that order; junction bases with no gene match: 11. Germline assignment: CDR1 LGHNT and CDR2 FRNRAP. This CDR3 spans 16 amino acids. Here the CDR3 DNA reads TGTGCTAGTGGGAATCTAGCGGGAGTAAAGAGAGATACGCAGTATTTT. It specifies CASGNLAGVKRDTQYF.

The chain employs TRBV10-2 and TRBJ1-5; D gene unclear. The CDR3 is 13 amino acids. Trimming removed 0 bases from V and 6 bases from J, with 6 bases in between. CDR1 and CDR2 from the germline V gene are WSHSY and SAAADI. The CDR3 sequence is CASSESLGQPQHF. For the CDR3, the DNA is TGCGCCAGCAGTGAGTCGTTGGGTCAGCCCCAGCATTTT.

V gene TRBV11-2 combines with J gene TRBJ2-1; D unclear. The V end was cut by 3 bases, the J end by 0 bases, with 9 bases between. The germline V gene encodes CDR1 SGHAT and CDR2 FQNNGV. CDR3 length: 15 residues. CDR3 DNA: TGTGCCAGCAGCTTGGACCTGTCCTCCTACAATGAGCAGTTCTTC. Residues: CASSLDLSSYNEQFF.

This clone was counted once. This chain uses TRBV9 with TRBJ2-3; tentatively, D is TRBD2 (5 bases). This CDR3 is 16 amino acids long. Germline V gives CDR1 SGDLS, CDR2 YYNGEE. Trimming pared 3 bases from V and 8 bases from J, leaving 22 bases between. The CDR3 DNA is TGTGCCAGCAGCGACCCGCGCAGCGGAGCCCCCCCTACGCAGTATTTT. Amino acids: CASSDPRSGAPPTQYF. Full variable domain (outside the CDR3, taken from reference TRBV9 and TRBJ2-3): DSGVTQTPKHLITATGQRVTLRCSPRSGDLSVYWYQQSLDQGLQFLIQYYNGEERAKGNILERFSAQQFPDLHSELNLSSLELGDSALYFCASSDPRSGAPPTQYFGPGTRLTVL.

V gene TRBV18 combines with J gene TRBJ2-7; TRBD1 matches at 7 bases. The J segment lost 4 bases and the V segment lost 4 bases, leaving 10 bases of the junction unmatched. Germline assignment: CDR1 KGHSH and CDR2 LQKENI. The CDR3 length is 15 residues. CDR3 sequence reads: CASSLLDRALYEQYF. The CDR3 DNA reads as TGTGCCAGCTCACTCCTCGACAGGGCCCTTTACGAGCAGTACTTC. The whole variable domain, filled in from reference TRBV18 and TRBJ2-7, reads NAGVMQNPRHLVRRRGQEARLRCSPMKGHSHVYWYRQLPEEGLKFMVYLQKENIIDESGMPKERFSAEFPKEGPSILRIQQVVRGDSAAYFCASSLLDRALYEQYFGPGTRLTVT.

CDR3 nucleotide sequence: TGTGCCAGCAGCTTAGGGACAGGGTATGAAAAACTGTTTTTT. Its translation: CASSLGTGYEKLFF. V and J are TRBV7-9 and TRBJ1-4, with 8 bases aligning to TRBD1. The CDR3 is 14 residues long. In germline, CDR1 is SEHNR, CDR2 FQNEAQ (reference sequence). Losses at the gene ends were 1 base for V and 6 bases for J; bases not matched to a gene: 1. The variable domain in full, with the rest retrieved from reference TRBV7-9 and TRBJ1-4, is DTGVSQNPRHKITKRGQNVTFRCDPISEHNRLYWYRQTLGQGPEFLTYFQNEAQLEKSRLLSDRFSAERPKGSFSTLEIQRTEQGDSAMYLCASSLGTGYEKLFFGSGTQLSVL.

The chain has TRBV9 and TRBJ2-5; D possibly corresponds to TRBD1 (6 bases). V was trimmed by 2 bases and J by 2 bases, leaving 10 bases between them. Germline assignment: CDR1 SGDLS and CDR2 YYNGEE. The CDR3 length is 14 residues. CDR3 sequence reads: CASSVAGQQETQYF. The CDR3 DNA is TGTGCCAGCAGCGTGGCCGGACAGCAAGAGACCCAGTACTTC.

About this clone itself: Other DNA sequences in this specimen translate into the identical CDR3. The V and J genes are TRBV30 and TRBJ1-5; possible D gene TRBD1, 6 bases. This CDR3 comprises 12 residues. Germline V gives CDR1 GTSNPN, CDR2 SVGIG (reference sequence). The V end was cut by 1 base, the J end by 7 bases, with 8 bases between. CDR3 protein: CAWSGTDQPQHF. In DNA form, the CDR3 reads TGTGCCTGGAGTGGGACAGACCAGCCCCAGCATTTT.

The V gene is TRBV20-1, the J gene TRBJ1-3; D gene ambiguous. The CDR3 is 11 residues long. Per the germline V gene, CDR1 is DFQATT and CDR2 is SNEGSKA (reference sequence). V lost 6 bases and J lost 8, with 11 bases in between. The CDR3 sequence is CSARRSDTIYF. The CDR3 DNA sequence: TGCAGTGCGAGGAGGTCTGACACCATATATTTT.

The V gene is TRBV13, the J gene TRBJ2-2; 9 bases match TRBD2. This CDR3 comprises 18 residues. Germline CDR1 and CDR2: PRHDT and FYEKMQ (reference sequence). The V and J ends lost 5 bases and 2 bases, in that order; junction bases with no gene match: 12. The CDR3 coding sequence is TGTGCCAGCAGCCGGCTGCTCTGGACTAGCGATAACACCGGGGAGCTGTTTTTT. Its protein is CASSRLLWTSDNTGELFF.

This chain uses TRBV28 with TRBJ1-2; D is perhaps TRBD1 (5 bases). CDR3 length equals 13 residues. Trimming stripped 10 bases from V and 3 bases from J, with 15 bases between. CDR1 MDHEN and CDR2 SYDVKM come from the germline V gene. The CDR3 spells CATTGTDYYGYTF. The CDR3 DNA follows: TGTGCCACCACTGGGACCGATTACTATGGCTACACCTTC.